The clone carrying this T cell receptor (beta chain) was counted many times. Its antigen is unknown. In TCRdb, the multiplex PCR reads were re-called with MiXCR into one record per CDR3 protein. In the table there are roughly 260,000 distinct CDR3 sequences, over 25% of which are singletons. This specimen comes from a study of breast tumors, draining lymph nodes, adjacent tissues. Findings of the study overall: Compared with lymph nodes, tumors were less diverse; compared with nontumor tissue, more.

The V and J ends lost 6 bases and 1 base, in that order; junction bases with no gene match: 7. There are 14 residues in the CDR3. The germline gives CDR1 DFQATT, CDR2 SNEGSKA (reference sequence). The lymph nodes were axillary draining lymph nodes from breast cancer patients. The sequence was obtained from a female donor with breast cancer. Some clones in this sample may be carry-over from other donors' samples. V usage is TRBV20-1 and J usage is TRBJ2-3; 7 nucleotides align to TRBD2. The sample taken for sequencing was axillary lymph node tissue. This CDR3 reads CSAIRLAGTDTQYF. CDR3 DNA: TGCAGTGCGATAAGGCTAGCGGGCACAGATACGCAGTATTTT.